This T cell receptor (beta chain) was observed in a study of blood T cell repertoires in COVID-19. Whole-study context: Samples representing acute and convalescent COVID-19 were sourced from the United States, Italy and Spain. Sample material is recorded as cDNA or gDNA derived from T cells, B-cell-depleted T cells, or PBMCs.

The CDR3 loop spans 17 amino acids. Cohort allocation depended upon clinical history that participants reported. How the authors handled the data: By means of reference gene primer amplification, nucleated cell counts were estimated. Sequenced by immunoSEQ multiplex PCR; TCRdb stores in-frame clones only, minus some. V and J calls and clone size are those listed in that table; D and trimming were worked out from the DNA. The sample shows 300,000 to 450,000 clones, 88% of them seen only once. This chain joins TRBV21-1 and TRBJ2-1; no check of the table's D call, TRBD2, against the DNA was made. TRBV21-1 is classified as a pseudogene. This TCR was recovered from a young woman who had recovered from COVID-19. The sample was PBMCs or T cells enriched from blood (not recorded which). The CDR3 coding sequence is TGTGCCAGCAGCACCATCGGGGGTGACATAATAAACAATGAGCAGTTCTTC. The encoded protein is CASSTIGGDIINNEQFF.